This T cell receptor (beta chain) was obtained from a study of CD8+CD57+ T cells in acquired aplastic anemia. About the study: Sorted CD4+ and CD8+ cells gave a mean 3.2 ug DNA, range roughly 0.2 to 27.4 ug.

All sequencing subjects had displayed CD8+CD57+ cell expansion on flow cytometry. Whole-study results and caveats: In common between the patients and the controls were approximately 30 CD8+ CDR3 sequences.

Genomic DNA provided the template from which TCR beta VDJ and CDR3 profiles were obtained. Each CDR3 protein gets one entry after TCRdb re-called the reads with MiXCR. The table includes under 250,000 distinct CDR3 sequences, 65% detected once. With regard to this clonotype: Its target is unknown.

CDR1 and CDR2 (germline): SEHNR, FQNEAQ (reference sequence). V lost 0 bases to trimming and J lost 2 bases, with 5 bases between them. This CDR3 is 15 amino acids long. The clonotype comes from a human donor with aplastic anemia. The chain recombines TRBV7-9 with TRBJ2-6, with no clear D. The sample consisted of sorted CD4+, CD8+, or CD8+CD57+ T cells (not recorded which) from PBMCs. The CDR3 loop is CASSLAGPGANVLTF. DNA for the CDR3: TGTGCCAGCAGCTTAGCAGGGCCTGGGGCCAACGTCCTGACTTTC.